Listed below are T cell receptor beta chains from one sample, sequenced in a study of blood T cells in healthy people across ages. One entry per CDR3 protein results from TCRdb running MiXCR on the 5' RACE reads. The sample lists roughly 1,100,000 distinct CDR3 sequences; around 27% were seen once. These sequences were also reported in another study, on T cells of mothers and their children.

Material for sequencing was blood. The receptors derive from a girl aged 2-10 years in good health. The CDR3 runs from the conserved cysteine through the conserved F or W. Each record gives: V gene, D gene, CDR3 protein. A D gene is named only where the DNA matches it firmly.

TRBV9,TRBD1,CASSAGTGDFNEQFF
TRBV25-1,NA,CASQSGTSGSTDTQHF
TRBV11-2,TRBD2,CASSRILTGTELAGGRTDTQYF
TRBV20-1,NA,CSTLPDSLSPEAFF
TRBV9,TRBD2,CASSDGTSETQYF
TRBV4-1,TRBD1,CASSQATGQPYEQFF
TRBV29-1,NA,CSVEVGPGNIQYF
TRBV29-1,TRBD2,CSGPGPSGELYF
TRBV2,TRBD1,CASSLLGQGKDGYTF
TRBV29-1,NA,CSVPGSGYTF
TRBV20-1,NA,CSASPSLETQYF
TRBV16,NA,CASSLNSQALSEAFF